This passage covers 11 T cell receptor beta chains from one sample sequenced in a study of T-cell memory formation after mild COVID-19. TCRdb itself ran the 5' RACE reads through MiXCR, one entry per CDR3 protein. The sample contains hundreds of thousands of distinct CDR3 sequences, around an eighth of which appear only once. Input material: PBMCs or a T cell subset sorted from them (not recorded which). The receptor set was obtained from a man aged 18 to 29 who had mild COVID-19 (a few samples of this study predate the infection). Cell type and time point are not known.

This chain joins TRBV11-3 and TRBJ2-7; D remains ambiguous. Trimming pared 5 bases from V and 5 bases from J, leaving 16 bases between. Germline-derived CDR1 and CDR2 are SGHNT and YENEEA. The CDR3 loop spans 14 amino acids. The CDR3 sequence: CASSASWASNEQYF. The CDR3 DNA is TGTGCCAGCAGCGCCTCCTGGGCGAGTAACGAGCAGTACTTC.

This chain joins TRBV11-2 and TRBJ2-7; D may be TRBD1 (6 bases). This CDR3 has 12 amino acids. V lost 4 bases, J lost 6 bases, and 10 bases lay in between. Germline-derived CDR1 and CDR2 are SGHAT and FQNNGV. Here the CDR3 reads CASSSGQSEQYV. In DNA form, the CDR3 reads TGTGCCAGCAGCTCAGGACAGTCCGAGCAGTACGTC.

This chain joins TRBV19 and TRBJ2-7, with D tentatively TRBD1 or TRBD2 (5 bases each). Germline lookup yields CDR1 LNHDA and CDR2 SQIVND (reference sequence). This CDR3 has 14 residues. Trimming left V 4 bases short and J 5 bases short, with 15 bases between. The CDR3 is CASSTQLGVDEQYV. The DNA for the CDR3 is TGTGCCAGTAGTACACAACTAGGGGTGGACGAGCAGTACGTC.

V is TRBV11-2 and J is TRBJ1-1, with D possibly being TRBD1 (6 bases). The CDR3 runs 15 residues. Trimming pared 5 bases from V and 1 base from J, leaving 14 bases between. Germline CDR1 is SGHAT and CDR2 is FQNNGV. The CDR3 bases are TGTGCCAGCAGCGCCTCGACAGGAGCGAACACTGAAGCTTTCTTT. Translation gives CASSASTGANTEAFF.

The chain carries TRBV20-1 and TRBJ2-1; D might be TRBD2 (5 bases). Germline V CDR1 and CDR2: DFQATT, SNEGSKA (reference sequence). V dropped 3 bases and J dropped 3 bases, with 12 bases sitting between them. The CDR3 covers 14 residues. CDR3 loop: CSASNEGIYNEQFF. CDR3 coding DNA: TGCAGTGCTAGTAACGAGGGAATCTACAATGAGCAGTTCTTC.

This clonotype was observed at least ten times. The genes are TRBV15 and TRBJ2-1; perhaps TRBD2 as D (6 bases). The CDR3 runs to 14 residues. With 3 bases removed from V and 1 base from J, the gap between germline ends came to 7 bases. Germline CDR1 LNHNV, CDR2 YYDKDF (reference sequence). The CDR3 reads CATSSGGSYNEQFF. As DNA, the CDR3 is TGTGCCACCAGCAGCGGGGGTTCCTACAATGAGCAGTTCTTC.

The chain couples TRBV10-3 to TRBJ2-2; D perhaps matches TRBD1 (6 bases). The length of the CDR3 is 14 residues. The germline gives CDR1 ENHRY, CDR2 SYGVKD. V was clipped by 8 bases and J by 6 bases, with 16 bases between them. The CDR3 loop is CAIYTSGESGELFF. The CDR3 region has the DNA TGTGCCATCTATACGTCAGGGGAATCCGGGGAGCTGTTTTTT.

The gene calls are TRBV4-2 and TRBJ1-5, with D perhaps TRBD1 (6 bases). This CDR3 is built from 16 residues. V was clipped by 3 bases and J by 0 bases, with 12 bases between them. Germline CDR1 LGHNA, CDR2 YNFKEQ. The CDR3 DNA sequence: TGTGCCAGCAGCCACCCAGGGGACTATAGCAATCAGCCCCAGCATTTT. Protein sequence: CASSHPGDYSNQPQHF.

This chain joins TRBV11-2 and TRBJ1-4; D not certain. V dropped 5 bases and J dropped 8 bases, with 15 bases sitting between them. The CDR3 is 14 residues long. Per the germline V gene, CDR1 is SGHAT and CDR2 is FQNNGV. The DNA of the CDR3 is TGTGCCAGCAGCCTCGGGTTAGGTCGGGAAAAACTGTTTTTT. Amino acid sequence: CASSLGLGREKLFF.

This clonotype was counted a few times. This chain connects TRBV12-3 or TRBV12-4 to TRBJ2-2, with D possibly being TRBD1 (6 bases). This CDR3 contains 15 residues. V lost 2 bases to trimming and J lost 7 bases, with 14 bases between them. The CDR3, as DNA: TGTGCCAGCAGTTTACAGGGGCCTCCTTTCGGGGAGCTGTTTTTT. It is translated as CASSLQGPPFGELFF.

This sequence joins TRBV7-2 and TRBJ1-6; D is ambiguous. The V and J ends lost 5 bases and 9 bases respectively, with 14 bases between them. Germline-derived CDR1 and CDR2 are SGHTA and FQGNSA. The length of the CDR3 is 14 residues. CDR3 in amino acids: CASSLGLVGSPLHF. CDR3 in DNA: TGTGCCAGCAGCCTCGGCCTCGTGGGTTCACCCCTCCACTTT.